The 24 T cell receptor beta chains presented below share a single source sample, sequenced in a study of blood T cells in healthy people across ages. A second PCR, run for about 6 to 11 cycles, used a sample-barcoded 5' primer plus a J-beta primer mix. TCRdb reprocessed the 5' RACE reads with MiXCR, giving one entry per CDR3 protein. The profile shows about 780,000 distinct CDR3 sequences, approximately 65% of them singletons. Sequencing was done on a sample of blood. These receptors all come from a man younger than 40 in good health.

The chain links TRBV5-1 to TRBJ2-3, with a tentative D call TRBD2 (7 bases). The CDR3 consists of 16 residues. CDR1 SGHRS and CDR2 YFSETQ come from the germline V gene. V gave up 4 bases and J gave up 2 bases, with 17 bases separating them. CDR3 residues: CASSARGGGPTDTQYF. DNA of the CDR3: TGCGCCAGCAGCGCTCGGGGAGGGGGGCCCACAGATACGCAGTATTTT.

The genes are TRBV29-1 and TRBJ2-5, with 7 bases identical to TRBD2. Per germline, CDR1 SQVTM and CDR2 ANQGSEA. The trim removed 1 base at V and 4 bases at J, leaving 3 bases unmatched. The CDR3 has 13 amino acids. The CDR3 is CSVEAPGGETQYF. CDR3 in DNA: TGCAGCGTTGAAGCACCGGGGGGAGAGACCCAGTACTTC.

In DNA form, the CDR3 reads TGTGCCAGCAGCCAAACGGGCAGTCAAGGGGGGTTAAGTGGGACCCAGTACTTC. It translates to CASSQTGSQGGLSGTQYF. V is TRBV4-2 and J is TRBJ2-5; D may be TRBD1 or TRBD2 (6 bases each). The CDR3 covers 18 residues. Trimming stripped 2 bases from V and 7 bases from J, with 26 bases between. CDR1 is LGHNA and CDR2 is YNFKEQ in the germline V gene.

This clonotype was recorded once. This sequence joins TRBV20-1 and TRBJ2-1, with 8 bases aligning to TRBD1. The CDR3 totals 13 residues. The germline V gene has CDR1 DFQATT and CDR2 SNEGSKA (reference sequence). V shed 4 bases, J shed 4 bases, and the junction held 3 bases outside the gene matches. CDR3 amino acids: CSATGDRYNEQFF. Here the CDR3 DNA reads TGCAGTGCTACAGGGGACAGGTACAATGAGCAGTTCTTC.

The table lists this clonotype with a few counts. The rearrangement links TRBV7-2 to TRBJ1-6; D is uncertain. This CDR3 has 14 amino acids. V was shortened by 5 bases and J by 9 bases, with 14 bases between the two germline ends. CDR1 is SGHTA, CDR2 FQGNSA, per germline. CDR3 nucleotides: TGTGCCAGCAGCCCCGGGAGGACCGGTTCACCCCTCCACTTT. This gives the protein CASSPGRTGSPLHF. Full variable domain (remainder filled in from reference TRBV7-2 and TRBJ1-6): GAGVSQSPSNKVTEKGKDVELRCDPISGHTALYWYRQSLGQGLEFLIYFQGNSAPDKSGLPSDRFSAERTGGSVSTLTIQRTQQEDSAVYLCASSPGRTGSPLHFGNGTRLTVT.

V and J are TRBV13 and TRBJ2-1; unclear D gene. V lost 5 bases, J lost 7 bases, and 12 bases lay in between. From germline, CDR1 is PRHDT and CDR2 FYEKMQ (reference sequence). This CDR3 is built from 13 residues. CDR3 in DNA: TGTGCCAGCAGCGGGCGTCCTAGTAATGAGCAGTTCTTC. This gives the protein CASSGRPSNEQFF.

This clonotype was picked up a small number of times. V gene TRBV6-6 combines with J gene TRBJ2-3, with D possibly matching TRBD1 (5 bases). The CDR3 has 15 residues. Germline V gene sequence: CDR1 MNHNY, CDR2 SVGAGI (reference sequence). V was shortened by 4 bases and J by 0 bases, with 11 bases between the two germline ends. In DNA, the CDR3 is TGTGCCAGCAGTTCAGGGCCCCGTAGCACAGATACGCAGTATTTT. This codes for CASSSGPRSTDTQYF.

The genes are TRBV6-2 or TRBV6-3 and TRBJ1-5, with D unresolved. Germline V gene data show CDR1 as MNHEY and CDR2 as SVGEGT. The CDR3 has 16 residues. The V gene lost 7 bases and the J gene lost 1 base, with 17 bases spanning the gap. Here the CDR3 reads CASKPMGPSSNQPQHF. CDR3 DNA sequence: TGTGCCAGCAAGCCGATGGGCCCAAGCAGCAATCAGCCCCAGCATTTT.

This clonotype was counted a few times. The rearrangement joins TRBV12-3 or TRBV12-4 to TRBJ2-5; D possibly corresponds to TRBD2 (7 bases). CDR3 length: 14 amino acids. V was pared by 4 bases and J by 6 bases, with 15 bases between. In DNA form, the CDR3 reads TGTGCCAGCAGTTCACAGGGAGGGGTGAAGACCCAGTACTTC. It codes for CASSSQGGVKTQYF.

The V gene is TRBV29-1, the J gene TRBJ2-2; 7 bases are shared with TRBD2. V shed 4 bases, J shed 4 bases, and the junction held 3 bases outside the gene matches. The CDR3 runs 13 residues. Germline CDR1 is SQVTM and CDR2 is ANQGSEA. CDR3 residues: CSVGAGVTGELFF. The DNA for the CDR3 is TGCAGCGTTGGGGCGGGAGTCACCGGGGAGCTGTTTTTT.

For the CDR3, the DNA is TGTGCCACCAGCAGAACCGTGACAGGGCGCGAGCAGTACTTC. Protein sequence: CATSRTVTGREQYF. The V call is TRBV15, the J call TRBJ2-5; 7 positions agree with TRBD1. Near its end, the DNA agrees better with TRBJ2-7, so the J call may be wrong. The CDR3 spans 14 residues. Germline lookup yields CDR1 LNHNV and CDR2 YYDKDF (reference sequence).

This chain uses TRBV12-3 or TRBV12-4 with TRBJ2-7, with a tentative D call TRBD2 (5 bases). The ends were cut back, 3 bases at V and 1 base at J, with 7 bases in the middle. The CDR3 sequence is 13 residues long. Here the CDR3 DNA reads TGTGCCAGCAGTTTTACGGGATCCTACGAGCAGTACTTC. The encoded protein is CASSFTGSYEQYF.

The V call is TRBV20-1, the J call TRBJ2-5; 7 bases are shared with TRBD1. The length of the CDR3 is 11 residues. V shed 6 bases, J shed 2 bases, and the junction held 0 bases outside the gene matches. Germline V gene data show CDR1 as DFQATT and CDR2 as SNEGSKA (reference sequence). The CDR3 nucleotides are TGCAGTGCGGACAGGCAAGAGACCCAGTACTTC. This codes for CSADRQETQYF.

This clonotype was detected only once. The CDR3 spells CASSQQGSTYEQYF. The CDR3 DNA follows: TGTGCCAGCAGCCAGCAGGGGTCCACCTACGAGCAGTACTTC. The genes are TRBV14 and TRBJ2-7; D perhaps matches TRBD1 (6 bases). Germline-derived CDR1 and CDR2 are SGHDN and FVKESK. The CDR3 is made up of 14 amino acids. The V gene lost 3 bases and the J gene lost 2 bases, with 11 bases spanning the gap.

V gene TRBV7-8 combines with J gene TRBJ2-5; D gene uncertain. The germline V gene has CDR1 SGHVS and CDR2 FQNEAQ. The CDR3 has 15 amino acids. The ends were cut back, 1 base at V and 5 bases at J, with 14 bases in the middle. CDR3 residues: CASSLELIGEETQYF. CDR3 in DNA: TGTGCCAGCAGCTTAGAATTAATCGGTGAGGAGACCCAGTACTTC.

The chain recombines TRBV6-2 or TRBV6-3 with TRBJ2-2, with no clear D. CDR1 and CDR2 from the germline V gene are MNHEY and SVGEGT. The germline V and J ends were trimmed by 5 bases and 2 bases, with 3 bases remaining between them. The CDR3 sequence is 12 residues long. The CDR3 nucleotides are TGTGCCAGCAGTCACAACACCGGGGAGCTGTTTTTT. It is translated as CASSHNTGELFF.

This clonotype was counted only a few times. This chain joins TRBV29-1 and TRBJ2-3, with 8 bases fitting TRBD1. V trimming: 5 bases; J trimming: 5 bases; junction bases outside the gene matches: 9. This CDR3 is 14 amino acids long. Per germline, CDR1 SQVTM and CDR2 ANQGSEA. The CDR3 region is CSVRWTGTRDTQYF. DNA of the CDR3: TGCAGCGTTCGATGGACAGGGACAAGAGATACGCAGTATTTT.

The count of this clonotype is one. The V gene is TRBV29-1, the J gene TRBJ1-1; tentative D call: TRBD1 (6 bases). V gave up 4 bases and J gave up 8 bases, with 14 bases separating them. CDR3 length: 12 amino acids. CDR1 SQVTM and CDR2 ANQGSEA come from the germline V gene. The CDR3 DNA reads TGCAGCGTTGCCGGGACATTCCTCGAAGCTTTCTTT. Translation: CSVAGTFLEAFF.

The gene calls are TRBV4-2 and TRBJ2-4; D could derive from TRBD1 or TRBD2 (6 bases each). There are 14 residues in the CDR3. CDR1 is LGHNA, CDR2 YNFKEQ, per germline. V was shortened by 1 base and J by 13 bases, with 17 bases between the two germline ends. CDR3 sequence: CASSQVGTQRGQYF. CDR3 sequence (DNA): TGTGCCAGCAGCCAAGTCGGGACACAACGGGGGCAGTACTTC.

This chain joins TRBV4-1 and TRBJ2-1, with TRBD1 matching over 9 bases. CDR3 length equals 16 residues. Germline CDR1 MGHRA, CDR2 YSYEKL. With 3 bases clipped from V and 3 bases from J, the junction kept 6 bases outside the gene matches. The CDR3 coding sequence is TGCGCCAGCAGCCAGGCACAGGGGGCGGTCTACAATGAGCAGTTCTTC. This sequence encodes CASSQAQGAVYNEQFF.

This clonotype was detected only a few times. A much larger clone sits a single nucleotide away, making a read error possible. The chain joins TRBV12-5 to TRBJ2-5, with D perhaps being TRBD1 or TRBD2 (5 bases each). Trimming pared 6 bases from V and 7 bases from J, leaving 12 bases between. Germline-derived CDR1 and CDR2 are LGHNT and FRNRAP. The CDR3 is made up of 12 amino acids. The CDR3 protein is CASGPGRPTQYF. The CDR3 coding sequence is TGTGCTAGTGGCCCGGGACGGCCGACCCAGTACTTC.

The chain employs TRBV7-2 and TRBJ2-4; 9 nucleotides align to TRBD1. Germline V gene data show CDR1 as SGHTA and CDR2 as FQGNSA. This CDR3 is built from 15 residues. Trimming cost V 0 bases and J 6 bases; bases outside gene matches: 3. CDR3 DNA sequence: TGTGCCAGCAGCTTAGCGCTGGGACAGGGAAACATTCAGTACTTC. Translated, it gives CASSLALGQGNIQYF.

There are a few counts of this clonotype. This chain uses TRBV15 with TRBJ2-7; D not resolved. Germline-derived CDR1 and CDR2 are LNHNV and YYDKDF (reference sequence). Deletions cut 0 bases from V and 6 bases from J, with 15 bases between. This CDR3 region has 15 residues. The CDR3 bases are TGTGCCACCAGCAGAGATAGGACCAGAGCTGGCGAGCAGTACTTC. Its translation is CATSRDRTRAGEQYF.

A remark on this clonotype: The germline gene is not matched at one end of the junction; a read error may be the cause. Here the CDR3 DNA reads TGTACCAGCAGCCAGGGACAGGCCCCCAATCAGCCCCAGCATTTT. As protein: CTSSQGQAPNQPQHF. J is TRBJ1-5 and V is TRBV2; 8 nucleotides line up with TRBD1. This CDR3 region has 15 residues. Germline V lookup: CDR1 SNHLY, CDR2 FYNNEI.